These 25 T cell receptor beta chains were sequenced from one sample in a study of T cell responses to AZD1222 COVID-19 vaccine. The protocol was immunoSEQ multiplex PCR, while the TCRdb copy is restricted to in-frame clones and leaves out a portion. This sample has fewer than 150,000 clones, with 75% to 90% found just once. Here the sequenced sample was peripheral blood, taken 28 days after the second AZD1222 dose. These receptors came from an adult who received the AZD1222 COVID-19 vaccine.

This clone occurred once. The rearrangement uses TRBV7-8 and TRBJ1-6, with D possibly matching TRBD1 (5 bases). Per germline, CDR1 SGHVS and CDR2 FQNEAQ. V gave up 5 bases and J gave up 0 bases, with 17 bases separating them. The CDR3 loop spans 18 amino acids. DNA of the CDR3: TGTGCCAGCAGCACCAGGGTCTTAGGGAGCTCCTATAATTCACCCCTCCACTTT. This gives the protein CASSTRVLGSSYNSPLHF.

The gene calls are TRBV5-6 and TRBJ2-1; TRBD1 matches 8 bases. CDR1 SGHDT and CDR2 YYEEEE come from the germline V gene. This CDR3 comprises 13 residues. The CDR3 nucleotides are TGTGCTTCAAGACAGGGGAGCGGCAATGAGCAGTTCTTC. Its translation: CASRQGSGNEQFF.

The CDR3 loop reads CAFRRVWTGGRNEQFF. CDR3 sequence (DNA): TGTGCCTTTAGGCGGGTATGGACAGGGGGAAGGAATGAGCAGTTCTTC. The chain combines TRBV30 with TRBJ2-1; TRBD1 matches at 10 bases. This CDR3 has 16 amino acids. J was trimmed by 7 bases and V by 7 bases; bases with no gene match: 16. Per germline, CDR1 GTSNPN and CDR2 SVGIG (reference sequence).

The chain employs TRBV7-6 and TRBJ1-1; 10 nucleotides line up with TRBD1. Germline-derived CDR1 and CDR2 are SGHVS and FNYEAQ. This CDR3 contains 17 residues. V was pared by 6 bases and J by 0 bases, with 10 bases of the junction left unmatched. The CDR3 DNA reads TGTGCCAGCAGGCGGGACAGGGGTCATTTGATGAACACTGAAGCTTTCTTT. Encoded protein: CASRRDRGHLMNTEAFF. Full variable domain (outside the CDR3, taken from reference TRBV7-6 and TRBJ1-1): GAGVSQSPRYKVTKRGQDVALRCDPISGHVSLYWYRQALGQGPEFLTYFNYEAQQDKSGLPNDRFSAERPEGSISTLTIQRTEQRDSAMYRCASRRDRGHLMNTEAFFGQGTRLTVV.

J is TRBJ1-2 and V is TRBV15; D is perhaps TRBD1 (5 bases). The germline V gene has CDR1 LNHNV and CDR2 YYDKDF (reference sequence). The CDR3 contains 12 residues. Trimming pared 1 base from V and 8 bases from J, leaving 8 bases between. The CDR3 loop reads CATSRGGKGYTF. The CDR3, as DNA: TGTGCCACCAGCAGAGGGGGGAAAGGCTACACCTTC.

The chain carries TRBV11-1 and TRBJ1-1; the D is unclear. Germline assignment: CDR1 SGHAT and CDR2 FQDESV (reference sequence). CDR3 size: 13 residues. V was cut by 2 bases and J by 3 bases, with 7 bases left in between. The chain's CDR3 is CASSLFQDTEAFF. CDR3 in DNA: TGTGCCAGCAGCTTATTCCAAGACACTGAAGCTTTCTTT.

The genes are TRBV20-1 and TRBJ1-5, with TRBD1 identical over 9 bases. Germline V CDR1 and CDR2: DFQATT, SNEGSKA (reference sequence). Losses at the gene ends were 3 bases for V and 2 bases for J; bases not matched to a gene: 8. The CDR3 loop spans 16 amino acids. CDR3 sequence reads: CSASSGTGSGNQPQHF. DNA of the CDR3: TGCAGTGCTAGTTCGGGGACAGGGTCGGGCAATCAGCCCCAGCATTTT.

The chain is built from TRBV6-5 and TRBJ1-2, with D tentatively TRBD1 (5 bases). Per the germline V gene, CDR1 is MNHEY and CDR2 is SVGAGI. This CDR3 is built from 13 residues. Trimming shortened V by 8 bases and J by 1 base, and 11 bases separated the two germline ends. For the CDR3, the DNA is TGTGCCAGCGGGCCAGGGAGTAACTATGGCTACACCTTC. Translated, it gives CASGPGSNYGYTF.

The J gene is TRBJ2-3, the V gene TRBV4-2, with 8 bases that match TRBD2. CDR1 and CDR2 from the germline V gene are LGHNA and YNFKEQ. After removal of 2 bases from V and 5 bases from J, the junction contained 9 bases not matched to a gene. The CDR3 sequence is 16 residues long. CDR3 region: CASSQSLGRGGDTQYF. Written as DNA, the CDR3 is TGTGCCAGCAGCCAATCCCTCGGGAGGGGCGGAGATACGCAGTATTTT.

CDR3 nucleotide sequence: TGTGCCAGCAGGGCGTGGGGCTCCTACAATGAGCAGTTCTTC. The encoded protein is CASRAWGSYNEQFF. This chain links TRBV3-1 (or the pseudogene TRBV3-2) with TRBJ2-1; D unresolved. The CDR3 has 14 residues. Germline loops: CDR1 LGHDT, CDR2 YNNKEL (reference sequence). Deletions cut 6 bases from V and 0 bases from J, with 9 bases between.

This chain links TRBV9 with TRBJ2-2, with 11 bases aligning to TRBD1. This CDR3 spans 15 amino acids. The germline V gene has CDR1 SGDLS and CDR2 YYNGEE. Trimming took 3 bases from V and 9 from J; bases not matched to a gene: 7. The CDR3 bases are TGTGCCAGCAGCGACGCCGGACAGGGGGCCCGGGAGCTGTTTTTT. Its protein product is CASSDAGQGARELFF.

This chain uses TRBV29-1 with TRBJ2-1; 9 bases match TRBD1. The germline V gene has CDR1 SQVTM and CDR2 ANQGSEA. J was trimmed by 5 bases and V by 5 bases; bases with no gene match: 4. This CDR3 has 13 amino acids. The CDR3 region is CSVRGQGDNEQFF. CDR3 nucleotides: TGCAGCGTTAGGGGACAGGGAGACAATGAGCAGTTCTTC.

The V and J genes are TRBV6-5 and TRBJ1-5, with D tentatively TRBD1 (6 bases). The CDR3 consists of 14 residues. Trimming left V 6 bases short and J 0 bases short, with 9 bases between. Germline V gene sequence: CDR1 MNHEY, CDR2 SVGAGI. The CDR3 reads CASRGQPSNQPQHF. Written as DNA, the CDR3 is TGTGCCAGCAGAGGACAGCCTAGCAATCAGCCCCAGCATTTT.

The chain links TRBV19 to TRBJ1-5, with TRBD1 identical over 10 bases. The CDR3 spans 14 residues. Germline loops: CDR1 LNHDA, CDR2 SQIVND (reference sequence). V lost 8 bases, J lost 6 bases, and 7 bases stayed unmatched. CDR3 residues: CASHRDRGTQPQHF. The DNA of the CDR3 is TGTGCCAGTCACCGGGACAGGGGTACTCAGCCCCAGCATTTT. Supplemented by reference TRBV19 and TRBJ1-5, the full variable domain reads DGGITQSPKYLFRKEGQNVTLSCEQNLNHDAMYWYRQDPGQGLRLIYYSQIVNDFQKGDIAEGYSVSREKKESFPLTVTSAQKNPTAFYLCASHRDRGTQPQHFGDGTRLSIL.

The chain employs TRBV7-2 and TRBJ1-5; D unresolved. The CDR3 covers 14 residues. Germline values: CDR1 SGHTA, CDR2 FQGNSA. Trimming removed 2 bases at V and 2 bases at J, with 7 bases between. DNA for the CDR3: TGTGCCAGCAGCTTACTGGACGGCAATCAGCCCCAGCATTTT. The encoded protein is CASSLLDGNQPQHF.

The chain is built from TRBV6-2 or TRBV6-3 and TRBJ2-4; D perhaps matches TRBD1 (6 bases). Germline V CDR1 and CDR2: MNHEY, SVGEGT. V gave up 6 bases and J gave up 5 bases, with 14 bases separating them. This CDR3 is built from 14 residues. The CDR3 DNA reads TGTGCCAGCAGCACCGGGACAATCCAAAACATTCAGTACTTC. Protein sequence: CASSTGTIQNIQYF.

The chain is built from TRBV28 and TRBJ1-2, with D maybe TRBD1 (5 bases). The germline V gene has CDR1 MDHEN and CDR2 SYDVKM. The V gene lost 4 bases and the J gene lost 6 bases, with 12 bases spanning the gap. The CDR3 spans 13 residues. CDR3 coding DNA: TGTGCCAGCAGTTCCGGGACCCCTCATGGCTACACCTTC. Its translation: CASSSGTPHGYTF.

The chain joins TRBV10-3 to TRBJ2-7, with 7 positions matching TRBD1. The CDR3 spans 13 residues. Trimming at V came to 2 bases and at J to 12 bases, leaving 10 bases not matched to a gene. The germline V gene has CDR1 ENHRY and CDR2 SYGVKD. CDR3: CAISETGTEAPYF. In DNA, the CDR3 is TGTGCCATCAGTGAGACCGGGACAGAAGCCCCGTACTTC.

The count of this clone is one. This chain links TRBV19 with TRBJ1-5, with unresolved D. Germline CDR1 reads LNHDA; CDR2 reads SQIVND (reference sequence). V shed 1 base and J shed 0 bases, with 7 bases lying between them. The CDR3 consists of 15 residues. The DNA of the CDR3 is TGTGCCAGTAGTATAGTACAGTATAGCAATCAGCCCCAGCATTTT. This translates into CASSIVQYSNQPQHF. The whole variable domain, remainder taken from reference TRBV19 and TRBJ1-5, is DGGITQSPKYLFRKEGQNVTLSCEQNLNHDAMYWYRQDPGQGLRLIYYSQIVNDFQKGDIAEGYSVSREKKESFPLTVTSAQKNPTAFYLCASSIVQYSNQPQHFGDGTRLSIL.

The chain has TRBV5-5 and TRBJ2-5; TRBD2 agrees at 14 bases. The V segment lost 0 bases and the J segment 5 bases; nucleotides outside the gene matches: 3. This CDR3 is 16 amino acids long. In germline, CDR1 is SGHKS, CDR2 YYEKEE (reference sequence). CDR3 in amino acids: CASSLGGLAGAETQYF. The DNA of the CDR3 is TGTGCCAGCAGCTTGGGGGGACTAGCGGGAGCGGAGACCCAGTACTTC. Drawing the rest from reference TRBV5-5 and TRBJ2-5, the complete variable domain is DAGVTQSPTHLIKTRGQQVTLRCSPISGHKSVSWYQQVLGQGPQFIFQYYEKEERGRGNFPDRFSARQFPNYSSELNVNALLLGDSALYLCASSLGGLAGAETQYFGPGTRLLVL.

The chain is built from TRBV19 and TRBJ1-5; D not certain. The CDR3 sequence is 13 residues long. Trimming removed 9 bases from V and 9 bases from J, with 18 bases in between. Germline V gives CDR1 LNHDA, CDR2 SQIVND (reference sequence). CDR3: CASGRRTQGPQHF. The CDR3 DNA reads as TGTGCCAGCGGACGGAGGACCCAAGGGCCCCAGCATTTT.

This chain joins TRBV6-5 and TRBJ2-6, with TRBD1 as a possible D gene (6 bases). V lost 8 bases and J 3 bases, leaving 14 bases between the germline ends. Germline assignment: CDR1 MNHEY and CDR2 SVGAGI. CDR3 length: 15 residues. The CDR3, as DNA: TGTGCCAGCCGGGAACAGGGAAGTGGGGCCAACGTCCTGACTTTC. Its protein is CASREQGSGANVLTF.

The chain links TRBV2 to TRBJ1-6; D perhaps matches TRBD1 (5 bases). The CDR3 totals 15 residues. V lost 1 base and J 9 bases, leaving 13 bases between the germline ends. Germline lookup yields CDR1 SNHLY and CDR2 FYNNEI. The CDR3 DNA reads as TGTGCCAGCAGTGAAGTTCGGGGCTCTGGTTCACCCCTCCACTTT. Amino acids: CASSEVRGSGSPLHF.

The J gene is TRBJ1-1, the V gene TRBV10-3; 7 bases agree with TRBD1. The CDR3 length is 12 residues. V dropped 6 bases and J dropped 8; count of bases not matched to a gene: 6. CDR1 is ENHRY and CDR2 is SYGVKD in the germline V gene. As DNA, the CDR3 is TGTGCCATCAGCCCCGACAGGGAGGAAGCTTTCTTT. Amino acid sequence: CAISPDREEAFF.

V is TRBV7-3 and J is TRBJ2-1, with D possibly being TRBD2 (6 bases). CDR3 length equals 16 residues. V dropped 0 bases and J dropped 0 bases, with 9 bases sitting between them. In germline, CDR1 is SGHTA, CDR2 FQGTGA. The CDR3: CASSLTAGSSYNEQFF. The CDR3 DNA is TGTGCCAGCAGCTTAACCGCGGGAAGCTCCTACAATGAGCAGTTCTTC.